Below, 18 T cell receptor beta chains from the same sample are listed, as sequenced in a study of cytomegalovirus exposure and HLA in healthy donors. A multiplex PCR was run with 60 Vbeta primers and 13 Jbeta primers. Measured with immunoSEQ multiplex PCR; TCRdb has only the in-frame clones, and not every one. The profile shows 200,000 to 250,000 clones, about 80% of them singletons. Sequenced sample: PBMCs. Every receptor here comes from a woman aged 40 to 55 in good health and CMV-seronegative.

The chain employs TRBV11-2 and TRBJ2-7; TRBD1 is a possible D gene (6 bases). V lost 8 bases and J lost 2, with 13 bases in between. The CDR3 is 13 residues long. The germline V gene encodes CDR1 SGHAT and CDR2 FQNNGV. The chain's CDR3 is CASGSGATYEQYF. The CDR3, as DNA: TGTGCCAGCGGATCAGGGGCAACCTACGAGCAGTACTTC.

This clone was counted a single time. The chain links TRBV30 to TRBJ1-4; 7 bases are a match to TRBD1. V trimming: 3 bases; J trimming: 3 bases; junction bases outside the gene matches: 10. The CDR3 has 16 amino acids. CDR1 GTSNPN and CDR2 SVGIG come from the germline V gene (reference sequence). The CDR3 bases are TGTGCCTGGAGGTCACAGGGGCTAGAGTCTAATGAAAAACTGTTTTTT. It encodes CAWRSQGLESNEKLFF.

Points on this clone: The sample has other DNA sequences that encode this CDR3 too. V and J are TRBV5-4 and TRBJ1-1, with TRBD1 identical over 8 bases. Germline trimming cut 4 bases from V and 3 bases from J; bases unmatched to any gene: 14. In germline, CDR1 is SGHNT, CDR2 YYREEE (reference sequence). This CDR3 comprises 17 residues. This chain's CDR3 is CASSRGAGGAGDTEAFF. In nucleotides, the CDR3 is TGTGCCAGCAGCCGCGGGGCAGGGGGCGCGGGAGACACTGAAGCTTTCTTT.

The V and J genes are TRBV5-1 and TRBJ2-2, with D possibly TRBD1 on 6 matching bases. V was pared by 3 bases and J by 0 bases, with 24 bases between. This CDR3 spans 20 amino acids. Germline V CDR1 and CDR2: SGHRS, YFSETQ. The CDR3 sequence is CASSSINWAGARTNTGELFF. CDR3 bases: TGCGCCAGCAGCTCCATAAATTGGGCAGGGGCGCGAACGAACACCGGGGAGCTGTTTTTT. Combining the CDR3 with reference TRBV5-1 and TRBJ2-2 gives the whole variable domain KAGVTQTPRYLIKTRGQQVTLSCSPISGHRSVSWYQQTPGQGLQFLFEYFSETQRNKGNFPGRFSGRQFSNSRSEMNVSTLELGDSALYLCASSSINWAGARTNTGELFFGEGSRLTVL.

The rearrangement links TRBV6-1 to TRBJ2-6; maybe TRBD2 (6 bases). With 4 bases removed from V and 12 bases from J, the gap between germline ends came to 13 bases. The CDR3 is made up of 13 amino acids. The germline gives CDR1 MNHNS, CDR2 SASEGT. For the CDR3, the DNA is TGTGCCAGCAGTGTCGGAGGGACCTTCGTCCTGACTTTC. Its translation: CASSVGGTFVLTF.

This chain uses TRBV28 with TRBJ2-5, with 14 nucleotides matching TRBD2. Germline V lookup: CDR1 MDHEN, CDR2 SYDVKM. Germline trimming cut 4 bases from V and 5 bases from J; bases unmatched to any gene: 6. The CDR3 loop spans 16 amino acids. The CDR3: CASSSGLAGGFETQYF. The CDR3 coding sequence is TGTGCCAGCAGTTCCGGACTAGCGGGGGGTTTCGAGACCCAGTACTTC. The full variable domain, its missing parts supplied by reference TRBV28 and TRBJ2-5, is DVKVTQSSRYLVKRTGEKVFLECVQDMDHENMFWYRQDPGLGLRLIYFSYDVKMKEKGDIPEGYSVSREKKERFSLILESASTNQTSMYLCASSSGLAGGFETQYFGPGTRLLVL.

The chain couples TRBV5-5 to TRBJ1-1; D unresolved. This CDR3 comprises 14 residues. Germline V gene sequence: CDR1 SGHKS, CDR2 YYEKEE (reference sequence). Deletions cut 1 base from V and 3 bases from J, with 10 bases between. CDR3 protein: CASSLLARDTEAFF. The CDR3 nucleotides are TGTGCCAGCAGCTTGCTGGCTCGGGACACTGAAGCTTTCTTT.

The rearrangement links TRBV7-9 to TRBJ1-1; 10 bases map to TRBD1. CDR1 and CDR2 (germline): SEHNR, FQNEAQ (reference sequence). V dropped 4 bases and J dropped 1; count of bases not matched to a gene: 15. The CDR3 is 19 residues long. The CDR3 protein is CASSSGQGKIRWENTEAFF. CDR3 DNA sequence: TGTGCCAGCAGCTCGGGACAGGGGAAAATAAGATGGGAGAACACTGAAGCTTTCTTT.

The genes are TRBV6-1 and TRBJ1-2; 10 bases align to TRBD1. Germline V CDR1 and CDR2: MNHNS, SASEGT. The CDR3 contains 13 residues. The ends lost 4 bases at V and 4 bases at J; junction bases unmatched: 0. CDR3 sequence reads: CASSGDRGYGYTF. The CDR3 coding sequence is TGTGCCAGCAGTGGGGACAGGGGCTATGGCTACACCTTC.

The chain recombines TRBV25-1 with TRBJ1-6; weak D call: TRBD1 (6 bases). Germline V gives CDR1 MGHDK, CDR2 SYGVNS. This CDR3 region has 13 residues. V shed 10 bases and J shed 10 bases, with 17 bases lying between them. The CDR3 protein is CATTGKGRSPLHF. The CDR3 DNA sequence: TGTGCCACCACAGGGAAAGGTCGCTCACCCCTCCACTTT.

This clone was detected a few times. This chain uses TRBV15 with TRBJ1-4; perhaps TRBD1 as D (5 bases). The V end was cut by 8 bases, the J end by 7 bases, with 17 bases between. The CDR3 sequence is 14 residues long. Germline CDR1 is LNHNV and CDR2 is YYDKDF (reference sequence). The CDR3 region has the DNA TGTGCCACCGCCTCCGGGGGTGGTACTGAAAAACTGTTTTTT. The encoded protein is CATASGGGTEKLFF. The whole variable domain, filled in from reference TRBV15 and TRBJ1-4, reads DAMVIQNPRYQVTQFGKPVTLSCSQTLNHNVMYWYQQKSSQAPKLLFHYYDKDFNNEADTPDNFQSRRPNTSFCFLDIRSPGLGDTAMYLCATASGGGTEKLFFGSGTQLSVL.

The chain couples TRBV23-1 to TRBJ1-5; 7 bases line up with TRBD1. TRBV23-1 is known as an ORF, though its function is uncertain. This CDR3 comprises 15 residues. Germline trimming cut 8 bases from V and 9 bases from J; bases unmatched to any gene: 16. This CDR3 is CASWLPGGKTRPQHF. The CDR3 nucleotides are TGCGCCAGCTGGCTGCCAGGGGGAAAAACGAGGCCCCAGCATTTT.

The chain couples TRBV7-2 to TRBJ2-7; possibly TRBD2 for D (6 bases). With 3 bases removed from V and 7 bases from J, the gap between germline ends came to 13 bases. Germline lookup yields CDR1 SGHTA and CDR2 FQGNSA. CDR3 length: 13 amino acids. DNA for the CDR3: TGTGCCAGCAGCTTCGGGGGATTGGAGGAGCAGTACTTC. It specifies CASSFGGLEEQYF.

Here the CDR3 DNA reads TGTGCCAGCAGCCGACAGGGGGCCCAAGAGACCCAGTACTTC. Encoded protein: CASSRQGAQETQYF. V and J are TRBV6-6 and TRBJ2-5; TRBD1 aligns across 10 bases. There are 14 residues in the CDR3. In germline, CDR1 is MNHNY, CDR2 SVGAGI (reference sequence). Trimming at V came to 6 bases and at J to 1 base, leaving 2 bases not matched to a gene.

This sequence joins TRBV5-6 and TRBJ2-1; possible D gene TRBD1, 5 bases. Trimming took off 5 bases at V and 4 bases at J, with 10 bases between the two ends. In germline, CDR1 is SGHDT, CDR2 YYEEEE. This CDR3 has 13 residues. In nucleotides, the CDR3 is TGTGCCAGCAGTCCGACAGATTACAATGAGCAGTTCTTC. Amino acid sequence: CASSPTDYNEQFF. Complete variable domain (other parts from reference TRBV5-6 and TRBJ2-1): DAGVTQSPTHLIKTRGQQVTLRCSPKSGHDTVSWYQQALGQGPQFIFQYYEEEERQRGNFPDRFSGHQFPNYSSELNVNALLLGDSALYLCASSPTDYNEQFFGPGTRLTVL.

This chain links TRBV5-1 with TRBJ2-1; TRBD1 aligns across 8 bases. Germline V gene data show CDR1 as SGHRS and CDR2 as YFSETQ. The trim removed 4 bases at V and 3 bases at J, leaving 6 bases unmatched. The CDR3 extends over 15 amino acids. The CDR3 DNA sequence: TGCGCCAGCAGCCCCGGACAGGGTAACTACAATGAGCAGTTCTTC. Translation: CASSPGQGNYNEQFF.

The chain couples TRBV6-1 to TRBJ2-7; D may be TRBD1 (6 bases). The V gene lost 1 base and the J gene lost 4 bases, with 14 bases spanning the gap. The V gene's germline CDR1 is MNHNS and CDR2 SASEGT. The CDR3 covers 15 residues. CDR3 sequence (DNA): TGTGCCAGCAGTGAAGTGGACAGTCGGTTTTACGAGCAGTACTTC. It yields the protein CASSEVDSRFYEQYF.

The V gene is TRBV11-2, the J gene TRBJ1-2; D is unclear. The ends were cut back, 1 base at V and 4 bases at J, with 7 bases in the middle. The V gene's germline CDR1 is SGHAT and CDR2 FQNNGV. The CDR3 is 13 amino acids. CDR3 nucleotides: TGTGCCAGCAGCTTAGTAGAACCCTATGGCTACACCTTC. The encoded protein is CASSLVEPYGYTF.